This T cell receptor beta chain was recorded in a study of blood T cell repertoires in COVID-19. In the study overall: Some COVID-19 samples were acute and others convalescent; all came from the United States, Italy and Spain. In each case, the material was cDNA or gDNA derived from T cells, B-cell-depleted T cells, or PBMCs.

In the authors' workflow: Amplification from reference gene primers served as the basis for estimated nucleated cell counts. Profiling relied on immunoSEQ multiplex PCR, and the TCRdb table lists in-frame clones only, not all of them. D and trimming come from the DNA, and the V and J calls and clone size come from that table. The sample consists of fewer than 350,000 clones, roughly 87% of them appearing once. J was trimmed by 2 bases and V by 5 bases; bases with no gene match: 7. CDR1 and CDR2 (germline): LNHNV, YYDKDF (reference sequence). The CDR3 extends over 15 amino acids. Researchers sorted participants into cohorts using their self-reported clinical history.

The chain links TRBV15 to TRBJ2-3, with 7 nucleotides matching TRBD2. Sequencing was performed on PBMCs or T cells enriched from blood (not recorded which). This clonotype was obtained from a woman aged 40 to 50 who had recovered from COVID-19. The CDR3 loop is CATSGGLPYTDTQYF. DNA of the CDR3: TGTGCCACCAGCGGGGGACTACCTTACACAGATACGCAGTATTTT.